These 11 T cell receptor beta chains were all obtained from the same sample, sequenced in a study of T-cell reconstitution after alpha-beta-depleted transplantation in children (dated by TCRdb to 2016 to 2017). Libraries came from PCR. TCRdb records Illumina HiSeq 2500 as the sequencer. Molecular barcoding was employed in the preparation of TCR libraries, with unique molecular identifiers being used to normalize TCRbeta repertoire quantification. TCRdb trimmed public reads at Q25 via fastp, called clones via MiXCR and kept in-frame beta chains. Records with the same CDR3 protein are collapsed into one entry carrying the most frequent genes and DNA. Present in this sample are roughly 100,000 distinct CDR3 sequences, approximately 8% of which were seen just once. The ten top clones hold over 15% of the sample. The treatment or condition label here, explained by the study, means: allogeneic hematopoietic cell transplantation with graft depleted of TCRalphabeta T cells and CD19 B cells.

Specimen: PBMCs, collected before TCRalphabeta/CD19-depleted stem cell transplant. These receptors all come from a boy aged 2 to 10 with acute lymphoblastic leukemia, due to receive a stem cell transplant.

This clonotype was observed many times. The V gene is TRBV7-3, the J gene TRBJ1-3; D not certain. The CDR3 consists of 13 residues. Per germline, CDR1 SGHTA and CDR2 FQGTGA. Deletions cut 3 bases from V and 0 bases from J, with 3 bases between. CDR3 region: CASSLASGNTIYF. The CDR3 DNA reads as TGTGCCAGCAGCTTGGCCTCTGGAAACACCATATATTTT.

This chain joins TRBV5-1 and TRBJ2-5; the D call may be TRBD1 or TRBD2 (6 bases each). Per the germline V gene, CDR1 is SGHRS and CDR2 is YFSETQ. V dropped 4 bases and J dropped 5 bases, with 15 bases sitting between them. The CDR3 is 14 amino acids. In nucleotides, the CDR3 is TGCGCCAGCAGCCGAGGGGGGCCTGGGGAGACCCAGTACTTC. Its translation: CASSRGGPGETQYF.

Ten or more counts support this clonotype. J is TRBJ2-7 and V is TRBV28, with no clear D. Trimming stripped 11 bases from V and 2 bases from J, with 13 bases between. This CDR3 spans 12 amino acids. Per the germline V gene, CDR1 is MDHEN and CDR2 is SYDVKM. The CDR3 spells CASKGDTYEQYF. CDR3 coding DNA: TGTGCCTCAAAGGGTGACACCTACGAGCAGTACTTC. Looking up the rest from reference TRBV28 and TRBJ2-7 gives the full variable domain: DVKVTQSSRYLVKRTGEKVFLECVQDMDHENMFWYRQDPGLGLRLIYFSYDVKMKEKGDIPEGYSVSREKKERFSLILESASTNQTSMYLCASKGDTYEQYFGPGTRLTVT.

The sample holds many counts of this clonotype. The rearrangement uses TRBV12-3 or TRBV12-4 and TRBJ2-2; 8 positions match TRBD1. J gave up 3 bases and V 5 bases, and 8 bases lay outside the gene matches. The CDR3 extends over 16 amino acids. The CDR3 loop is CASSLAGTGYTGELFF. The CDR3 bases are TGTGCCAGCAGTCTCGCCGGGACAGGTTACACCGGGGAGCTGTTTTTT.

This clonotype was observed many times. CDR3 protein: CASSLEGRLTEAFF. The DNA of the CDR3 is TGCGCCAGCAGCTTGGAGGGGCGTTTGACTGAAGCTTTCTTT. The chain joins TRBV5-1 to TRBJ1-1; D is perhaps TRBD1 (5 bases). Trimming left V 0 bases short and J 5 bases short, with 11 bases between. Germline-derived CDR1 and CDR2 are SGHRS and YFSETQ. The CDR3 runs 14 residues.

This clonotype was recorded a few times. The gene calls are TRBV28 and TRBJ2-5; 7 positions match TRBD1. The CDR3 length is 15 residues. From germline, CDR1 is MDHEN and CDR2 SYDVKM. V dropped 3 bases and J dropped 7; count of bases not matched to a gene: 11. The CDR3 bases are TGTGCCAGCAGTTTCGGGGACAGTACGAAGGTGACCCAGTACTTC. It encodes CASSFGDSTKVTQYF. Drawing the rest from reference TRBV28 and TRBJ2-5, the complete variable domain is DVKVTQSSRYLVKRTGEKVFLECVQDMDHENMFWYRQDPGLGLRLIYFSYDVKMKEKGDIPEGYSVSREKKERFSLILESASTNQTSMYLCASSFGDSTKVTQYFGPGTRLLVL.

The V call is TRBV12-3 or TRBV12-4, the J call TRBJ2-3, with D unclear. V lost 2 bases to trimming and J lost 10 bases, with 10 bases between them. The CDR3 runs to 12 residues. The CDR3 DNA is TGTGCCAGCAGTTTACAGGTACAAGCGCAGTATTTT. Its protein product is CASSLQVQAQYF.

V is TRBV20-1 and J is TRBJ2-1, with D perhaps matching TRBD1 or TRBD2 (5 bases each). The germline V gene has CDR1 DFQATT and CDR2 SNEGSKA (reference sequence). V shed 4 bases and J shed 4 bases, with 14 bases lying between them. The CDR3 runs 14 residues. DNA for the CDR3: TGCAGTGCTACCCCGGGAAAGGGGTACAATGAGCAGTTCTTC. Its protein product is CSATPGKGYNEQFF.

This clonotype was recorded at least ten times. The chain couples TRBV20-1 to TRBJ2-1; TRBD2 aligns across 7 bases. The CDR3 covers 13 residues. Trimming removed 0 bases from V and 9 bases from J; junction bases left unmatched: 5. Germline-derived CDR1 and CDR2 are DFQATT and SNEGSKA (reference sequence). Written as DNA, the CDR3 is TGCAGTGCTAGAGACGCTAGCGGACTTGAGCAGTTCTTC. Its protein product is CSARDASGLEQFF.

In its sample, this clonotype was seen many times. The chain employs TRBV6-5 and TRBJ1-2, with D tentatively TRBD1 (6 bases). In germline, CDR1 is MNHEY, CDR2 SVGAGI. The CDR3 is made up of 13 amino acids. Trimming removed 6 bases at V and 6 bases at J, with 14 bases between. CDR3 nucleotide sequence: TGTGCCAGCAGCCCTACAGGGAGGGATGGCTACACCTTC. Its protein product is CASSPTGRDGYTF.

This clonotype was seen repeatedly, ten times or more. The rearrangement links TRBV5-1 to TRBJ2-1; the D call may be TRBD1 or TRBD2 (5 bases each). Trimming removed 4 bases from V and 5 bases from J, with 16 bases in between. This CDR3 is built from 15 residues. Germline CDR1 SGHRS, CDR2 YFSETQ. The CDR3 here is CASSRGVASDNEQFF. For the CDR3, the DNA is TGCGCCAGCAGCCGAGGGGTCGCCTCAGACAATGAGCAGTTCTTC.